This is a list of T cell receptor beta chains from one sample in a study of regulatory T cells in long-lasting Graves disease. From the multiplex PCR reads, TCRdb called clonotypes with MiXCR, one entry per CDR3 protein. The sample carries about 540,000 distinct CDR3 sequences, about 14% recorded once. The same specimen was also included in a second study, on T cells in Graves' hyperthyroidism and ophthalmopathy.

The specimen comprised peripheral blood mononuclear cells (PBMCs), sampled at new diagnosis, from a patient treated with antithyroid drugs. Receptors originate from a man aged 25-40 years with Graves disease. The CDR3 runs from the conserved cysteine through the conserved F or W. Fields, in order: clone size, D gene, J gene, V gene, CDR3 DNA, CDR3 protein. D genes are given only for firm matches. Rows may omit the clone size; those that give it use once, few, many or a size class.

many - TRBJ2-1 TRBV11-1 TGTGCCAGCAGCTTATTAGGGGCGAGCTCCTACAATGAGCAGTTCTTC CASSLLGASSYNEQFF
many - TRBJ2-1 TRBV24-1 TGTGCCACCAGTGATCGAAGGGACACCTCATCCTACAATGAGCAGTTCTTC CATSDRRDTSSYNEQFF
few TRBD1 TRBJ1-2 TRBV19 TGTGCCAGTAGTATCGACAGGGGTCCCTATGGCTACACCTTC CASSIDRGPYGYTF
many - TRBJ2-2 TRBV12-3/TRBV12-4 TGTGCCAGCAGCTTAGAAGACACCGGGGAGCTGTTTTTT CASSLEDTGELFF
many TRBD2 TRBJ2-3 TRBV20-1 TGCAGTGCTAGAGGGCCTAGCGGGAACCCAGATACGCAGTATTTT CSARGPSGNPDTQYF
few - TRBJ2-5 TRBV20-1 TGCAGTGCTAGAGAGGGCGGGGAAGAGACCCAGTACTTC CSAREGGEETQYF
few - TRBJ1-6 TRBV9 TGTGCCAGCAGCGTAGCCCCGGACATAAATTCACCCCTCCACTTT CASSVAPDINSPLHF
many - TRBJ2-7 TRBV11-2 TGTGCCAGCAGCCCCCCCCCCCCAGGGTTGCCCTACGAGCAGTACTTC CASSPPPPGLPYEQYF
many TRBD1 TRBJ1-2 TRBV6-1 TGTGCCAGCACACAGGGGGTATGGGGCTACACCTTC CASTQGVWGYTF
many TRBD1 TRBJ1-2 TRBV6-1 TGTGCCAGCAGGGGGACAGGGGATAAAAAATATGGCTACACCTTC CASRGTGDKKYGYTF
many - TRBJ1-1 TRBV11-2 TGTGCCAGCAGCTTAACTCGGGTTGAAGCTTTCTTT CASSLTRVEAFF
many TRBD2 TRBJ2-7 TRBV12-3/TRBV12-4 TGTGCCAGCAGTTCGGGGGGGGGGCTGAAAAAGTACTTC CASSSGGGLKKYF
few TRBD1 TRBJ2-7 TRBV24-1 TGTGCCACCAGTGGGTACAACCGGGACAGGTTCTCCTACGAGCAGTACTTC CATSGYNRDRFSYEQYF
- - TRBJ2-1 TRBV20-1 TGCAGGCCGCACTTCGTAAGCAAATTCTACAATGAGCAGTTCTTC CRPHFVSKFYNEQFF
many TRBD2 TRBJ2-5 TRBV7-8 TGTGCCAGCAGCTCTATCTTTTTTAGCGGGAGGGCCGCGGAGACCCAGTACTTC CASSSIFFSGRAAETQYF
- - TRBJ2-1 TRBV2 TGTGCCAGCAGACTAGGCTCCTACAATGAGCGGTTCTTC CASRLGSYNERFF
many - TRBJ1-1 TRBV19 TGTGCCAGTATGTGGCTAGGAGAAACTGCTTTCTTT CASMWLGETAFF
many TRBD1 TRBJ2-3 TRBV29-1 TGCAGCGTCAGTTTTGGACAGGCGATCACAGATACGCAGTATTTT CSVSFGQAITDTQYF